This T cell receptor beta chain was sequenced during a study of blood T cells in healthy people across ages. This clonotype was counted a few times. Combining a sample-barcoded 5' primer with a J-beta primer mix, a second PCR ran for 7 to 11 cycles. Via MiXCR, TCRdb re-called the 5' RACE reads, giving one row per CDR3 protein. The table records over 300,000 distinct CDR3 sequences, roughly half of them present only once. CDR1 SGHRS and CDR2 YFSETQ come from the germline V gene. The CDR3 sequence is 12 residues long. Trimming took off 3 bases at V and 5 bases at J, with 9 bases between the two ends. The TCR was taken from a man aged 55 to 70 in good health. The genes are TRBV5-1 and TRBJ2-7; D gene uncertain. Sample: blood. The CDR3, as DNA: TGCGCCAGCAGCTCTGGGCAGCACGAGCAGTACTTC. Its protein is CASSSGQHEQYF.